A selection of T cell receptor beta chains follows, all from one sample in a study of CD8+ T cells in alopecia areata. Profiled with immunoSEQ multiplex PCR; TCRdb holds only in-frame clones, not every one. The profile shows about 160,000 clones, around 60% of them singletons. The sample consisted of CD4+ T cells sorted from blood, taken at week 24, from a patient treated with tofacitinib. These receptors were taken from a human donor with alopecia areata. Each CDR3 is given with its conserved first and last residue. Each record gives: CDR3 protein, CDR3 DNA, clone size, J gene, D gene, V gene. A D gene is named only where the DNA matches it firmly. The listing skips clone size in some rows; elsewhere it reads once, few, many or a size class.

CDR3: CASNDWGKNSPLHF
DNA: TGCGCCAGCAATGACTGGGGTAAAAATTCACCCCTCCACTTT
size: NA
J: TRBJ1-6
D: NA
V: TRBV4-1

CDR3: CASSQDRGGNQPQHF
DNA: TGTGCCAGTAGCCAAGACAGAGGAGGGAATCAGCCCCAGCATTTT
size: NA
J: TRBJ1-5
D: NA
V: TRBV19

CDR3: CATSRDIAGASREQYF
DNA: TGTGCCACCAGCAGAGATATCGCGGGGGCCTCGAGGGAGCAGTACTTC
size: once
J: TRBJ2-7
D: NA
V: TRBV15

CDR3: CASVSEGAYNEQFF
DNA: TGCGCCAGCGTATCGGAGGGGGCCTACAATGAGCAGTTCTTC
size: NA
J: TRBJ2-1
D: NA
V: TRBV5-1

CDR3: CASSLGDSPGNQPQHF
DNA: TGTGCCAGCAGCTTAGGGGACTCACCTGGGAATCAGCCCCAGCATTTT
size: once
J: TRBJ1-5
D: NA
V: TRBV7-2

CDR3: CAWSWGRANEQFF
DNA: TGTGCCTGGAGCTGGGGCAGGGCCAATGAGCAGTTCTTC
size: NA
J: TRBJ2-1
D: NA
V: TRBV30

CDR3: CASSLRAYEQYF
DNA: TGTGCCAGCAGCTTAAGGGCCTACGAGCAGTACTTC
size: NA
J: TRBJ2-7
D: NA
V: TRBV7-2

CDR3: CASSQAEGTDYGYTF
DNA: TGCGCCAGCAGCCAAGCGGAGGGGACCGACTATGGCTACACCTTC
size: NA
J: TRBJ1-2
D: NA
V: TRBV4-1

CDR3: CASSMGGPSLYGYTF
DNA: TGTGCCAGTAGTATGGGGGGACCGAGCCTCTATGGCTACACCTTC
size: NA
J: TRBJ1-2
D: NA
V: TRBV19

CDR3: CASSEQGNQPQHF
DNA: TGTGCCAGCAGTGAACAGGGCAATCAGCCCCAGCATTTT
size: NA
J: TRBJ1-5
D: NA
V: TRBV6-1

CDR3: CASSPTGSYTDTQYF
DNA: TGTGCCAGCAGCCCGACGGGGAGCTACACAGATACGCAGTATTTT
size: few
J: TRBJ2-3
D: NA
V: TRBV7-6

CDR3: CAWRRGEGTQYF
DNA: TGTGCCTGGCGGCGGGGAGAGGGAACCCAGTACTTC
size: few
J: TRBJ2-5
D: NA
V: TRBV30

CDR3: CASGLGLSNQPQHF
DNA: TGTGCCAGTGGCCTTGGACTTAGCAATCAGCCCCAGCATTTT
size: NA
J: TRBJ1-5
D: NA
V: TRBV19

CDR3: CASSGGETQYF
DNA: TGTGCCAGCAGCGGGGGAGAGACCCAGTACTTC
size: NA
J: TRBJ2-5
D: NA
V: TRBV25-1

CDR3: CAWGSLGGTANQPQHF
DNA: TGTGCCTGGGGAAGTCTGGGTGGGACAGCTAATCAGCCCCAGCATTTT
size: NA
J: TRBJ1-5
D: TRBD1
V: TRBV30

CDR3: CAWSVPGNTIYF
DNA: TGTGCCTGGAGTGTACCCGGAAACACCATATATTTT
size: NA
J: TRBJ1-3
D: NA
V: TRBV30

CDR3: CASSADRRDSPLHF
DNA: TGTGCCAGCAGTGCGGACAGGCGGGATTCACCCCTCCACTTT
size: once
J: TRBJ1-6
D: TRBD1
V: TRBV6-1

CDR3: CASRESLGQGSEKLFF
DNA: TGTGCCAGCAGGGAAAGTCTGGGACAGGGCTCTGAAAAACTGTTTTTT
size: once
J: TRBJ1-4
D: TRBD1
V: TRBV6-1

CDR3: CASSHRVYGYTF
DNA: TGCGCCAGCAGCCACCGGGTCTATGGCTACACCTTC
size: NA
J: TRBJ1-2
D: NA
V: TRBV4-1

CDR3: CASYRGRGYTF
DNA: TGTGCCAGCTACAGGGGTAGGGGCTACACCTTC
size: NA
J: TRBJ1-2
D: TRBD1
V: TRBV2

CDR3: CASRGQAYSNQPQHF
DNA: TGTGCCAGCAGGGGACAGGCATATAGCAATCAGCCCCAGCATTTT
size: few
J: TRBJ1-5
D: TRBD1
V: TRBV2

CDR3: CASSIRDRGNSPLHF
DNA: TGTGCCAGTAGTATTAGGGACAGGGGCAATTCACCCCTCCACTTT
size: NA
J: TRBJ1-6
D: TRBD1
V: TRBV19

CDR3: CSVGSRLAWDEQFF
DNA: TGCAGCGTTGGATCGCGACTAGCGTGGGATGAGCAGTTCTTC
size: NA
J: TRBJ2-1
D: TRBD2
V: TRBV29-1

CDR3: CAITPGILHSPLHF
DNA: TGTGCCATCACCCCCGGGATACTTCATTCACCCCTCCACTTT
size: NA
J: TRBJ1-6
D: NA
V: TRBV10-3

CDR3: CAWSVPGGNSPLHF
DNA: TGTGCCTGGAGTGTACCTGGGGGTAATTCACCCCTCCACTTT
size: NA
J: TRBJ1-6
D: NA
V: TRBV30

CDR3: CASSKGTYNEQFF
DNA: TGTGCCAGCAGCAAGGGGACGTACAATGAGCAGTTCTTC
size: NA
J: TRBJ2-1
D: NA
V: TRBV7-7

CDR3: CASSPGRGMNTEAFF
DNA: TGTGCCAGCAGCCCAGGGAGGGGGATGAACACTGAAGCTTTCTTT
size: NA
J: TRBJ1-1
D: NA
V: TRBV2

CDR3: CAWMLPYNEQFF
DNA: TGTGCCTGGATGTTACCCTACAATGAGCAGTTCTTC
size: NA
J: TRBJ2-1
D: NA
V: TRBV30

CDR3: CATSRSNQFEAFF
DNA: TGTGCCACCAGCAGGTCAAACCAGTTCGAGGCTTTCTTT
size: NA
J: TRBJ1-1
D: NA
V: TRBV15

CDR3: CSVDFSGRETQYF
DNA: TGCAGCGTTGATTTTTCTGGGAGGGAGACCCAGTACTTC
size: few
J: TRBJ2-5
D: NA
V: TRBV29-1

CDR3: CAWTRDRVATGELFF
DNA: TGTGCCTGGACCCGGGACAGGGTCGCCACCGGGGAGCTGTTTTTT
size: NA
J: TRBJ2-2
D: TRBD1
V: TRBV30

CDR3: CASSARGSRFPQHF
DNA: TGTGCCAGCAGCGCACGGGGGAGTCGATTCCCCCAGCATTTT
size: NA
J: TRBJ1-5
D: NA
V: TRBV11-2

CDR3: CSVAAGDSRARPYEQYF
DNA: TGCAGCGTTGCCGCGGGGGATAGCCGGGCGAGACCCTACGAGCAGTACTTC
size: NA
J: TRBJ2-7
D: TRBD2
V: TRBV29-1